One sample yielded the 17 T cell receptor beta chains listed below, sequenced in a study of cytomegalovirus exposure and HLA in healthy donors. The PCR made use of 60 Vbeta and 13 Jbeta primers. Repertoires were generated with immunoSEQ multiplex PCR, while TCRdb's copy carries only in-frame clones and drops some. This table holds fewer than 110,000 clones, about three quarters found once. Sequencing was done on a sample of PBMCs. The receptors derive from a man aged 25-45 years in good health and CMV-seronegative.

This rearrangement joins TRBV5-1 to TRBJ1-3, with D possibly TRBD1 on 5 matching bases. V was shortened by 4 bases and J by 3 bases, with 8 bases between the two germline ends. Germline CDR1 and CDR2: SGHRS and YFSETQ. The CDR3 runs to 13 residues. DNA for the CDR3: TGCGCCAGCAGCCCGGACAATGGAAACACCATATATTTT. Translated, it gives CASSPDNGNTIYF. The complete variable domain, with remaining parts taken from reference TRBV5-1 and TRBJ1-3, reads KAGVTQTPRYLIKTRGQQVTLSCSPISGHRSVSWYQQTPGQGLQFLFEYFSETQRNKGNFPGRFSGRQFSNSRSEMNVSTLELGDSALYLCASSPDNGNTIYFGEGSWLTVV.

V usage is TRBV2 and J usage is TRBJ2-1; 12 bases line up with TRBD1. V gave up 6 bases and J gave up 1 base; unmatched junction bases: 10. CDR1 is SNHLY, CDR2 FYNNEI, per germline. CDR3 length: 18 residues. Here the CDR3 DNA reads TGTGCCAGCAGCAAAGGGACAGGGGGCGCGGGATCCTACAATGAGCAGTTCTTC. Translation gives CASSKGTGGAGSYNEQFF. Complete variable domain (other parts from reference TRBV2 and TRBJ2-1): EPEVTQTPSHQVTQMGQEVILRCVPISNHLYFYWYRQILGQKVEFLVSFYNNEISEKSEIFDDQFSVERPDGSNFTLKIRSTKLEDSAMYFCASSKGTGGAGSYNEQFFGPGTRLTVL.

The chain uses TRBV5-1 and TRBJ1-1; 11 positions match TRBD1. CDR3 size: 18 residues. Germline CDR1 reads SGHRS; CDR2 reads YFSETQ. J gave up 2 bases and V 4 bases, and 13 bases lay outside the gene matches. As DNA, the CDR3 is TGCGCCAGCAGCCCCCTTTTCGGACAGGGGGCCGACAACACTGAAGCTTTCTTT. Amino acids: CASSPLFGQGADNTEAFF.

The chain links TRBV2 to TRBJ1-1, with D unclear. Germline CDR1 SNHLY, CDR2 FYNNEI. The CDR3 consists of 11 residues. V lost 1 base, J lost 11 bases, and 8 bases lay in between. The CDR3 coding sequence is TGTGCCAGCAGTGAAGATTGGGCCGCTTTCTTT. It encodes CASSEDWAAFF.

The gene calls are TRBV5-1 and TRBJ1-4, with D possibly being TRBD1 (5 bases). This CDR3 region has 14 residues. Trimming shortened V by 2 bases and J by 0 bases, and 5 bases separated the two germline ends. Germline CDR1 and CDR2: SGHRS and YFSETQ. CDR3 region: CASSLQATNEKLFF. DNA for the CDR3: TGCGCCAGCAGCTTACAGGCAACTAATGAAAAACTGTTTTTT.

This sequence joins TRBV29-1 and TRBJ1-2; D perhaps matches TRBD1 (5 bases). Germline-derived CDR1 and CDR2 are SQVTM and ANQGSEA. V lost 5 bases, J lost 4 bases, and 32 bases lay in between. CDR3 length: 19 amino acids. The CDR3 region has the DNA TGCAGCGTTCGTCTGGCCGGCGACAGACGGGCCGAGACATCCTATGGCTACACCTTC. Protein product: CSVRLAGDRRAETSYGYTF.

The chain uses TRBV2 and TRBJ2-5; no definite D call. The CDR3 extends over 12 amino acids. V lost 7 bases and J lost 4, with 10 bases in between. CDR1 is SNHLY and CDR2 is FYNNEI in the germline V gene. CDR3 amino acids: CASTYSGETQYF. The CDR3 DNA is TGTGCCAGCACTTATTCAGGAGAGACCCAGTACTTC.

The chain uses TRBV5-6 and TRBJ1-2; 9 bases agree with TRBD1. V trimming: 3 bases; J trimming: 8 bases; junction bases outside the gene matches: 8. Germline-derived CDR1 and CDR2 are SGHDT and YYEEEE. The CDR3 has 14 residues. CDR3 coding DNA: TGTGCCAGCAGCTACCCACAGGGGGCGAGCGGCTACACCTTC. This codes for CASSYPQGASGYTF.

CDR3 coding DNA: TGCGCCAGCAGCCTCACTAGCGGGGGGTTGACAGATACGCAGTATTTT. This translates into CASSLTSGGLTDTQYF. The chain joins TRBV4-1 to TRBJ2-3; 12 bases line up with TRBD2. Germline values: CDR1 MGHRA, CDR2 YSYEKL. The V segment lost 4 bases and the J segment 3 bases; nucleotides outside the gene matches: 5. This CDR3 region has 16 residues.

The chain combines TRBV5-6 with TRBJ1-1; 10 bases agree with TRBD1. CDR3 length: 14 residues. V trimming: 4 bases; J trimming: 1 base; junction bases outside the gene matches: 1. Looked up from germline, CDR1 is SGHDT and CDR2 is YYEEEE. CDR3 sequence (DNA): TGTGCCAGCAGCCGGGACAGGGGGAACACTGAAGCTTTCTTT. This gives the protein CASSRDRGNTEAFF.

This chain joins TRBV9 and TRBJ2-7, with TRBD1 identical over 9 bases. The CDR3 is 14 amino acids. The V and J ends lost 4 bases and 3 bases, in that order; junction bases with no gene match: 5. Germline values: CDR1 SGDLS, CDR2 YYNGEE. The CDR3 loop reads CASSFRDRVYEQYF. The CDR3 bases are TGTGCCAGCAGCTTCCGGGACAGGGTCTACGAGCAGTACTTC.

The V gene is TRBV25-1, the J gene TRBJ2-7; 8 nucleotides match TRBD1. This CDR3 has 17 amino acids. J gave up 3 bases and V 0 bases, and 10 bases lay outside the gene matches. The germline V gene has CDR1 MGHDK and CDR2 SYGVNS. The DNA of the CDR3 is TGTGCCAGCAGTGAATACATCGGGACAGGTGCCCTCTACGAGCAGTACTTC. It codes for CASSEYIGTGALYEQYF.

The J gene is TRBJ2-1, the V gene TRBV28, with D uncertain. Trimming took off 5 bases at V and 5 bases at J, with 7 bases between the two ends. The CDR3 has 12 amino acids. From germline, CDR1 is MDHEN and CDR2 SYDVKM. The CDR3 DNA reads TGTGCCAGCAGTAGAACAAACAATGAGCAGTTCTTC. Translation: CASSRTNNEQFF.

This rearrangement joins TRBV6-6 to TRBJ2-7; D unclear. Germline CDR1 and CDR2: MNHNY and SVGAGI (reference sequence). The ends were cut back, 4 bases at V and 3 bases at J, with 10 bases in the middle. The CDR3 is 13 amino acids. CDR3 DNA: TGTGCCAGCAGTTCTAGTCAGAGCTACGAGCAGTACTTC. Translation: CASSSSQSYEQYF.

The chain recombines TRBV29-1 with TRBJ2-5, with 8 bases aligning to TRBD2. The ends lost 6 bases at V and 1 base at J; junction bases unmatched: 4. The CDR3 runs 13 residues. The germline CDR1 and CDR2 sequences are SQVTM and ANQGSEA. In nucleotides, the CDR3 is TGCAGCGTCAGCGCGGGGGGCCAAGAGACCCAGTACTTC. Protein product: CSVSAGGQETQYF.

This clone was counted once. The V call is TRBV5-4, the J call TRBJ1-2, with D tentatively TRBD1 (6 bases). The CDR3 has 16 residues. V dropped 4 bases and J dropped 6 bases, with 22 bases sitting between them. Germline V gene lookup returns CDR1 SGHNT and CDR2 YYREEE (reference sequence). In nucleotides, the CDR3 is TGTGCCAGCAGCCGAGAGTATGAGACAGGAATAAATGGCTACACCTTC. Translating gives CASSREYETGINGYTF.

This clone was observed a single time. This chain uses TRBV5-6 with TRBJ2-3; D may be TRBD1 (6 bases). The CDR3 contains 17 residues. Germline lookup yields CDR1 SGHDT and CDR2 YYEEEE. V was cut by 4 bases and J by 0 bases, with 18 bases left in between. This CDR3 is CASSVKTGTYSTDTQYF. The CDR3 nucleotides are TGTGCCAGCAGCGTTAAGACCGGGACATACAGCACAGATACGCAGTATTTT.